Described below is a single TCR beta chain sequence and its context. Per germline, CDR1 LGHNA and CDR2 YNFKEQ. The V gene lost 3 bases and the J gene lost 7 bases, with 10 bases spanning the gap. This CDR3 has 13 residues. This specimen belongs to a study of PD-L1 blockade in urothelial cancer. Looking at the study overall: Of prior chemotherapy regimens, patients had received between 0 and 3. Treatment start was followed by blood analysis at 3 weeks (second dose) and again at 6 weeks. Among blood samples, the median T cell count was some 140,000.

Described time point: pretreatment peripheral blood. Measured with immunoSEQ multiplex PCR; TCRdb has only the in-frame clones, and not every one. Among about 49,000 clones listed, approximately 79% were seen once. Here the sequenced sample was PBMCs, taken around atezolizumab (anti-PD-L1) treatment. The chain uses TRBV4-2 and TRBJ2-1, with a weak D call TRBD2 (5 bases). The receptor comes from a man in his sixties or seventies with urothelial cancer. CDR3 region: CASSQLDLNEQFF. The CDR3 coding sequence is TGTGCCAGCAGCCAGCTGGACTTGAATGAGCAGTTCTTC.